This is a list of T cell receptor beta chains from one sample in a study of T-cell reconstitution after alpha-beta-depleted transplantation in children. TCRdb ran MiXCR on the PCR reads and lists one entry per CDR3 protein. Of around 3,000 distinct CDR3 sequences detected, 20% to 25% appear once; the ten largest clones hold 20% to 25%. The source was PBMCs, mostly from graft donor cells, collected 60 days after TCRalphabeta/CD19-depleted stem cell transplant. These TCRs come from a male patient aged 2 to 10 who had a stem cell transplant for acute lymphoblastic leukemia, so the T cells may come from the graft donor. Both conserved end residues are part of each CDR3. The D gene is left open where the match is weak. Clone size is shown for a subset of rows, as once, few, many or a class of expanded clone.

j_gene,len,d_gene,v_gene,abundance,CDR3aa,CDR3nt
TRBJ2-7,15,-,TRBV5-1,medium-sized,CASSLGQRAHYEQYF,TGCGCCAGCAGCTTGGGACAGAGGGCCCACTACGAGCAGTACTTC
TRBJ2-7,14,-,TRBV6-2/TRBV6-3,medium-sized,CASSYARGRYEQYF,TGTGCCAGCAGTTACGCCAGGGGACGCTACGAGCAGTACTTC
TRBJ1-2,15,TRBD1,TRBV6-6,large,CASRTSTGTGYGYTF,TGTGCCAGCAGGACCAGTACCGGGACAGGCTATGGCTACACCTTC
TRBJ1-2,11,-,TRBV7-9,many,CASSFHDGYTF,TGTGCCAGCAGCTTCCACGATGGCTACACCTTC
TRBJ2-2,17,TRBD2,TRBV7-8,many,CASSSLAGGRGTGELFF,TGTGCCAGCAGCTCCCTAGCGGGAGGCCGGGGCACCGGGGAGCTGTTTTTT
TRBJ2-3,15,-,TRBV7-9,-,CASSWGGHHTDTQYF,TGTGCCAGCAGCTGGGGGGGACACCACACAGATACGCAGTATTTT
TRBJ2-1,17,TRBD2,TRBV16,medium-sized,CASSQWSGRGRYNEQFF,TGTGCCAGCAGCCAATGGTCTGGGCGCGGGAGATACAATGAGCAGTTCTTC
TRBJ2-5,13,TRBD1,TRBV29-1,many,CSVAGTGPWTQYF,TGCAGCGTTGCCGGGACAGGGCCCTGGACCCAGTACTTC
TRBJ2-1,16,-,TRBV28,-,CASKTIRGAAYNEQFF,TGTGCCAGTAAAACCATCCGCGGGGCGGCTTACAATGAGCAGTTCTTC
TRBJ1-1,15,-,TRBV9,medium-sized,CASSVGRLRNTEAFF,TGTGCCAGCAGCGTAGGGAGGCTACGAAACACTGAAGCTTTCTTT
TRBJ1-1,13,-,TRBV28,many,CASSLYRDTEAFF,TGTGCCAGCAGTTTATACCGGGACACTGAAGCTTTCTTT
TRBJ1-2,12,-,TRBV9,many,CASSGRTGGYTF,TGTGCCAGCAGCGGACGGACGGGGGGCTACACCTTC
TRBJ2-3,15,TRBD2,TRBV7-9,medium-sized,CASSPQRGPTDTQYF,TGTGCCAGCAGCCCCCAGCGGGGTCCAACAGATACGCAGTATTTT
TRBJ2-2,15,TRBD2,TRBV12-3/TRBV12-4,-,CASSRLAAYTGELFF,TGTGCCAGCAGTCGACTAGCGGCTTACACCGGGGAGCTGTTTTTT
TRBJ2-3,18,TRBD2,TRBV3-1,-,CTICFMAGGPSITDTQYF,TGTACCATCTGTTTTATGGCGGGAGGTCCCTCGATCACAGATACGCAGTATTTT
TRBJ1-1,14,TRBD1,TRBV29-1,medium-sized,CSGRQGAIEAEAFF,TGCAGCGGGAGACAGGGGGCAATTGAAGCTGAAGCTTTCTTT
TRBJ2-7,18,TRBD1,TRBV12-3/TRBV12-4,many,CASSSRRDRRLSSYEQYF,TGTGCCAGCAGTTCCCGCCGGGACAGAAGGTTAAGCTCCTACGAGCAGTACTTC
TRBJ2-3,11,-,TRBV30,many,CAWSVRDTQYF,TGTGCCTGGAGTGTGCGGGATACGCAGTATTTT
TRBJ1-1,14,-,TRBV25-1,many,CASSERSQDTEAFF,TGTGCCAGCAGTGAACGGTCCCAGGACACTGAAGCTTTCTTT
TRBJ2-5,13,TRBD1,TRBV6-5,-,CASSYDRAETQYF,TGTGCCAGCAGTTATGACAGGGCAGAGACCCAGTACTTC
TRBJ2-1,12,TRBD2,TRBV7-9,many,CASRHLAVEQFF,TGTGCCAGCAGACACCTAGCGGTTGAGCAGTTCTTC
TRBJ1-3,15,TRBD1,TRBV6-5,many,CASSYSGGFGNTIYF,TGTGCCAGCAGTTACTCAGGGGGCTTTGGAAACACCATATATTTT
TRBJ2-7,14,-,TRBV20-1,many,CSAIPTYNSYEQYF,TGCAGTGCTATCCCCACCTACAATTCCTACGAGCAGTACTTC
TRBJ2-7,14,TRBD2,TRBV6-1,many,CASSHSGTPYEQYF,TGTGCCAGCAGTCATAGCGGGACCCCCTACGAGCAGTACTTC
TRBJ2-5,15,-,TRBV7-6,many,CASTTIGADQETQYF,TGTGCCAGCACCACCATTGGGGCAGACCAAGAGACCCAGTACTTC
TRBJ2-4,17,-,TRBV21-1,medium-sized,CASSGSPIDRAKNIQYF,TGTGCCAGCTCTGGTTCGCCTATCGACAGGGCCAAAAACATTCAGTACTTC
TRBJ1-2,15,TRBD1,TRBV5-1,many,CASSSGQGAPYGYTF,TGCGCCAGCAGCTCTGGACAGGGGGCACCCTATGGCTACACCTTC
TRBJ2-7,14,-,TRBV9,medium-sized,CASSVELGSYEQYF,TGTGCCAGCAGCGTAGAACTAGGTTCCTACGAGCAGTACTTC
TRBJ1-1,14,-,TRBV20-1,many,CSVSWARADTEAFF,TGCAGTGTAAGCTGGGCCAGGGCGGACACTGAAGCTTTCTTT
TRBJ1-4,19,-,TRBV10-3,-,CAISGTLSWQTTTNEKLFF,TGTGCCATCAGCGGAACACTGTCGTGGCAGACTACAACTAATGAAAAACTGTTTTTT
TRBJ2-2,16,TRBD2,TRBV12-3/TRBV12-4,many,CASRVLAGGNTGELFF,TGTGCCAGCAGGGTACTAGCGGGAGGGAACACCGGGGAGCTGTTTTTT
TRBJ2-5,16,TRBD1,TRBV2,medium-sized,CASGFGWTGPRETQYF,TGTGCCAGCGGATTCGGGTGGACAGGGCCAAGGGAGACCCAGTACTTC
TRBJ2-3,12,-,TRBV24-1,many,CATAGGKDTQYF,TGTGCCACCGCGGGCGGGAAGGATACGCAGTATTTT
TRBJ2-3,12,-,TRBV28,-,CAIGPDTDTQYF,TGTGCCATCGGCCCCGACACAGATACGCAGTATTTT
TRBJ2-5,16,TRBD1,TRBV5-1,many,CASSLAGQENQETQYF,TGCGCCAGCAGCTTGGCGGGACAGGAAAACCAAGAGACCCAGTACTTC
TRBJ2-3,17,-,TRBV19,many,CASSIEGDPAYGDTQYF,TGTGCCAGTAGTATAGAAGGGGACCCAGCGTATGGAGATACGCAGTATTTT
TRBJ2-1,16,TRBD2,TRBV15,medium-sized,CATSRPPGGYYNEQFF,TGTGCCACCAGCAGACCGCCCGGGGGGTACTACAATGAGCAGTTCTTC
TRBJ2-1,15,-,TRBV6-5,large,CASSRGLVGANEQFF,TGTGCCAGCAGCCGAGGGCTAGTGGGGGCCAATGAGCAGTTCTTC
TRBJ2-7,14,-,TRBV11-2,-,CASSPTGNGYEQYF,TGTGCCAGCAGCCCTACAGGGAACGGGTACGAGCAGTACTTC
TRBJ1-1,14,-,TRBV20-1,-,CSAKQQGRWTEAFF,TGCAGCGCAAAGCAACAGGGAAGGTGGACTGAAGCTTTCTTT
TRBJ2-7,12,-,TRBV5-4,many,CASSLNSYEQYF,TGTGCCAGCAGCTTGAACAGCTACGAGCAGTACTTC
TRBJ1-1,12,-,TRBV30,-,CAWRQGNTEAFF,TGTGCCTGGAGACAGGGGAACACTGAAGCTTTCTTT
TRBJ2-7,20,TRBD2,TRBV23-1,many,CASSGGWGRSGAGITYEQYF,TGCGCCAGCAGCGGGGGGTGGGGCCGGAGCGGGGCGGGCATCACCTACGAGCAGTACTTC
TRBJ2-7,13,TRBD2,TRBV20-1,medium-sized,CSGRLAGNYEQYF,TGCAGTGGGCGACTAGCGGGCAACTACGAGCAGTACTTC
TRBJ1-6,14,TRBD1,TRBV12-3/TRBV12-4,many,CASSYRGGHSPLHF,TGTGCCAGTTCCTACAGGGGAGGCCATTCACCCCTCCACTTT
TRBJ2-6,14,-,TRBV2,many,CARRALSGANVLTF,TGTGCCAGACGGGCACTCTCTGGGGCCAACGTCCTGACTTTC
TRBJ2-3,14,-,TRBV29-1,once,CSVAGTGSTDTQYF,TGCAGCGTCGCAGGTACAGGGAGCACAGATACGCAGTATTTT